This T cell receptor beta chain was obtained from a study of shared clonotypes between healthy human individuals. Across the whole study: The cohort had a couple of women and a few men, ages 18 to 49. Regarding the study as a whole: Sequencing depth was a factor that was expected to affect clonotype sharing among donors.

In regard to this clone: Its cognate antigen is unknown.

Donation came from healthy HIV-negative adults that had no recent acute infections or vaccinations. This CDR3 comprises 14 residues. Trimming cost V 6 bases and J 3 bases; bases outside gene matches: 7. Germline CDR1 and CDR2: ENHRY and SYGVKD. The unsorted PBMC sample used ten immunoSEQ deep assay plates. Repertoires were generated with immunoSEQ multiplex PCR, while TCRdb's copy carries only in-frame clones and drops some. The sample has around 500,000 clones; roughly 80% are singletons. This TCR was recovered from a middle-aged woman in good health. Some clones in this sample may be carry-over from other donors' samples. V is TRBV10-3 and J is TRBJ2-7; 8 nucleotides match TRBD1. The specimen was PBMCs. The CDR3 DNA reads as TGTGCCATCAGCGTAACGGGACAGGTCTACGAGCAGTACTTC. It is translated as CAISVTGQVYEQYF.